This entry features one T cell receptor beta chain sequence. Germline V gene sequence: CDR1 SGHDN, CDR2 FVKESK. Unmatched junction bases numbered 6, after V lost 4 bases and J lost 3 bases. This CDR3 spans 15 amino acids. These data are taken from a study of blood T cell repertoires in COVID-19. The overall study: The United States, Italy and Spain were the sources of the acute and convalescent COVID-19 samples. The analysed material was cDNA or gDNA that came from T cells, B-cell-depleted T cells, or PBMCs.

Original processing methods: Researchers report that nucleated cell counts were estimated from reference gene primer amplification. Using immunoSEQ multiplex PCR, the repertoire was profiled, and TCRdb retains in-frame clones only, with some absent. Clonal size and the V and J genes are those of that table, whereas D and trimming came from the DNA. The table includes fewer than 200,000 clones, 65% to 85% detected once. The V gene is TRBV14, the J gene TRBJ1-5; 7 bases match TRBD1. The TCR originated in a man aged 65-85 years with active or convalescent COVID-19. Specimen: peripheral blood. The CDR3 here is CASSRPDRPNQPQHF. Written as DNA, the CDR3 is TGTGCCAGCAGCCGGCCGGACAGGCCCAATCAGCCCCAGCATTTT.